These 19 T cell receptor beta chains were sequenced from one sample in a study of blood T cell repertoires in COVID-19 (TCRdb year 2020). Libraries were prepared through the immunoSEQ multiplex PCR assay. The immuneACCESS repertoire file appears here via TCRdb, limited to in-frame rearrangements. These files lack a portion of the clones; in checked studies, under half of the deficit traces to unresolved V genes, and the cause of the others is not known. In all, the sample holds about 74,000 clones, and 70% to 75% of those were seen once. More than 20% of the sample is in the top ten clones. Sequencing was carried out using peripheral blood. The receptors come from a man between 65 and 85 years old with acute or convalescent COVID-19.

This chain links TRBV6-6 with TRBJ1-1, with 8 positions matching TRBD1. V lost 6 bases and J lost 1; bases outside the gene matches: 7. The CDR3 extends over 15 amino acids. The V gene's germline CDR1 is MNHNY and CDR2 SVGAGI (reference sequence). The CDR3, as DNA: TGTGCCAGCAGGTCTCGCGGGACAGGGAACACTGAAGCTTTCTTT. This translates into CASRSRGTGNTEAFF.

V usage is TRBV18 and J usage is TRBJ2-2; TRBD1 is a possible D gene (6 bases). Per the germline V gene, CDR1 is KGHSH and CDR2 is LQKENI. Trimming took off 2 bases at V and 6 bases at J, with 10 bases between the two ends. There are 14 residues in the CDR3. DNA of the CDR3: TGTGCCAGCTCACCAAGGACAGACCCCGGGGAGCTGTTTTTT. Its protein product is CASSPRTDPGELFF.

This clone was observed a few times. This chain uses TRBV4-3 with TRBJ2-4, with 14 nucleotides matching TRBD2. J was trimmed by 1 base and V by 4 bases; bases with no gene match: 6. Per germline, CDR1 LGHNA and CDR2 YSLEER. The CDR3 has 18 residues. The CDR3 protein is CASSPGTSGSGAKNIQYF. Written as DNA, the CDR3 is TGCGCCAGCAGCCCCGGGACTAGCGGGAGCGGGGCCAAAAACATTCAGTACTTC.

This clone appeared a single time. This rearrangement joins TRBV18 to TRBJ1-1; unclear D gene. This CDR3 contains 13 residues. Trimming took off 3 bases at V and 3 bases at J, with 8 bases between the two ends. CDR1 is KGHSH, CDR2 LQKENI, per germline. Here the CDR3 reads CASSPLQDTEAFF. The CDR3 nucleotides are TGTGCCAGCTCACCTCTCCAGGACACTGAAGCTTTCTTT.

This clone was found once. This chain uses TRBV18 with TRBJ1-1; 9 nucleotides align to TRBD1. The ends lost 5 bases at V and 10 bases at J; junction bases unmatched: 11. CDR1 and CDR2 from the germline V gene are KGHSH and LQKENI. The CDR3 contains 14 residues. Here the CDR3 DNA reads TGTGCCAGCTCATCGGACAGGGGATCCGGGCGAGCTTTCTTT. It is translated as CASSSDRGSGRAFF.

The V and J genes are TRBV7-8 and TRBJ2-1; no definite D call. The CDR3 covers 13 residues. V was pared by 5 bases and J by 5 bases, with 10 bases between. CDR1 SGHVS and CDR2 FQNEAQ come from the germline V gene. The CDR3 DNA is TGTGCCAGCAGCCCCGGGTTTGACAATGAGCAGTTCTTC. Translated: CASSPGFDNEQFF.

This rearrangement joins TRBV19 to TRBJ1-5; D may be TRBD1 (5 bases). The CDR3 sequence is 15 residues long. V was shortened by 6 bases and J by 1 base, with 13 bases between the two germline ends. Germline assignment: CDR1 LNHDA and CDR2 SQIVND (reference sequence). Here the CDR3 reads CASRGPRESNQPQHF. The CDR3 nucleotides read TGTGCCAGTAGGGGGCCTCGTGAGAGCAATCAGCCCCAGCATTTT.

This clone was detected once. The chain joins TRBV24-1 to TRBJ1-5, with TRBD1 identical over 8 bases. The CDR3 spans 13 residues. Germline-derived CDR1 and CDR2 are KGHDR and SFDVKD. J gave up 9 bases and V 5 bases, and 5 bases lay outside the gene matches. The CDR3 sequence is CATSGTGRLPQHF. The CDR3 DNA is TGTGCCACCAGTGGGACAGGGCGGTTGCCCCAGCATTTT.

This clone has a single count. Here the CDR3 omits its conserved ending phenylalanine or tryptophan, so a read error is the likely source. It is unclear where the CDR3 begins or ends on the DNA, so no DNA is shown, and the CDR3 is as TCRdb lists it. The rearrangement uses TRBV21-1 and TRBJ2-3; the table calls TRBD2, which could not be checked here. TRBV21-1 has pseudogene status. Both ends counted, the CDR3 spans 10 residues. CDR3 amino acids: CASSDPGLPP.

The CDR3 spells CASSGPGQGNNQPQHF. The DNA for the CDR3 is TGTGCCAGTAGTGGACCCGGACAGGGCAACAATCAGCCCCAGCATTTT. The chain is built from TRBV19 and TRBJ1-5; TRBD1 matches 8 bases. This CDR3 contains 16 residues. CDR1 is LNHDA and CDR2 is SQIVND in the germline V gene (reference sequence). V lost 5 bases and J lost 3; bases outside the gene matches: 9.

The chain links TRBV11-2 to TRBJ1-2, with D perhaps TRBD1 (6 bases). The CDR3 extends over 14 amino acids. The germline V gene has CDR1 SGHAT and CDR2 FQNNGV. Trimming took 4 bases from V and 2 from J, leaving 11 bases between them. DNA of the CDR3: TGTGCCAGCAGCTCGATTAGGGGGAACTATGGCTACACCTTC. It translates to CASSSIRGNYGYTF.

Here the CDR3 reads CASGSGQSGGTDTQYF. As DNA, the CDR3 is TGTGCTAGTGGTTCCGGACAAAGCGGGGGCACAGATACGCAGTATTTT. The rearrangement joins TRBV12-5 to TRBJ2-3, with 7 bases aligning to TRBD2. J was trimmed by 1 base and V by 4 bases; bases with no gene match: 8. CDR3 length equals 16 residues. Germline CDR1 is LGHNT and CDR2 is FRNRAP.

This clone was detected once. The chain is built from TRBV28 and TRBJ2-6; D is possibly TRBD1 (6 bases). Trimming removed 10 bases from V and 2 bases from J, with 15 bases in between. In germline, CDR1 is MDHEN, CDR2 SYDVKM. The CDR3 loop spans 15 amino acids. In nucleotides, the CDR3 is TGTGCCACCCTTAGTGCAGGGGCTGGGGCCAACGTCCTGACTTTC. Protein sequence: CATLSAGAGANVLTF.

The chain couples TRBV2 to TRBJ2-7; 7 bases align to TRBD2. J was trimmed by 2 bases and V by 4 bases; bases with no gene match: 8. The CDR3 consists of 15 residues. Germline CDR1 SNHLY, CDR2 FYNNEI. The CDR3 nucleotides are TGTGCCAGCAGTGTGGGAGGGCTAGCGCCCTACGAGCAGTACTTC. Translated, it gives CASSVGGLAPYEQYF.

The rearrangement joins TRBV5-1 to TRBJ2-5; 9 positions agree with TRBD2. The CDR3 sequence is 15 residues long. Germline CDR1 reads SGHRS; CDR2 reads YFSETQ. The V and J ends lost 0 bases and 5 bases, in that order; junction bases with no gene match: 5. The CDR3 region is CASSLAAGGPETQYF. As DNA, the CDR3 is TGCGCCAGCAGCTTGGCCGCGGGAGGGCCTGAGACCCAGTACTTC. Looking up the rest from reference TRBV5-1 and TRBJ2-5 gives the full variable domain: KAGVTQTPRYLIKTRGQQVTLSCSPISGHRSVSWYQQTPGQGLQFLFEYFSETQRNKGNFPGRFSGRQFSNSRSEMNVSTLELGDSALYLCASSLAAGGPETQYFGPGTRLLVL.

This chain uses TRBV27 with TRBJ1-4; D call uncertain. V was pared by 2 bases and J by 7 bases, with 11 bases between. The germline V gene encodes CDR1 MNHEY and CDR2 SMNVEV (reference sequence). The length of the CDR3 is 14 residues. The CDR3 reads CASSLGGYREKLFF. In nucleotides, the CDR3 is TGTGCCAGCAGTTTAGGAGGGTATCGTGAAAAACTGTTTTTT. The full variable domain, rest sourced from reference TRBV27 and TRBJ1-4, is EAQVTQNPRYLITVTGKKLTVTCSQNMNHEYMSWYRQDPGLGLRQIYYSMNVEVTDKGDVPEGYKVSRKEKRNFPLILESPSPNQTSLYFCASSLGGYREKLFFGSGTQLSVL.

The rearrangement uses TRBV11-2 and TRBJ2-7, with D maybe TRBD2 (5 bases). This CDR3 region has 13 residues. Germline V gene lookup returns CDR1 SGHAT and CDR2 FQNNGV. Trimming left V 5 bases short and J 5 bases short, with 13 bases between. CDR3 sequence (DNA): TGTGCCAGCAGCCCATGGACTCGGGACGAGCAGTACTTC. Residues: CASSPWTRDEQYF.

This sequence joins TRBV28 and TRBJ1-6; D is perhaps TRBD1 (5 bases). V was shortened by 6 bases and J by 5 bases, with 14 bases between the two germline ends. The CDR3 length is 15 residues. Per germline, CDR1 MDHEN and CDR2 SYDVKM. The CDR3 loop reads CASRSWGTNNSPLHF. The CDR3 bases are TGTGCCAGCAGGTCATGGGGGACTAATAATTCACCCCTCCACTTT.

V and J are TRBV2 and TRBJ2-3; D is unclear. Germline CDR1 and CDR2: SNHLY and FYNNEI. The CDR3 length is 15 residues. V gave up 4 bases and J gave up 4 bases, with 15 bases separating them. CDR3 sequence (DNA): TGTGCCAGCAGTGGGCAGCCTCCACAGTCAGATACGCAGTATTTT. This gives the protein CASSGQPPQSDTQYF.